The present TCR beta chain was sequenced within a study of blood T cell repertoires in COVID-19. Study information: The cDNA or gDNA used as material had been derived from T cells, B-cell-depleted T cells, or PBMCs.

The CDR3 totals 15 residues. The V gene end was trimmed by 0 bases and the J gene end by 4 bases; junction bases not matched to a gene: 3. Germline V gives CDR1 MNHEY, CDR2 SMNVEV (reference sequence). All recovered Cohort 3 donors got two negative PCRs, got clearance, or saw symptom resolution. Repertoires were generated with immunoSEQ multiplex PCR, while TCRdb's copy carries only in-frame clones and drops some. The table lists 250,000 to 300,000 clones, around nine tenths of them singletons, with 1.1% in the top ten. Sequencing was performed on PBMCs or T cells enriched from blood (not recorded which). The gene calls are TRBV27 and TRBJ2-5; 9 bases map to TRBD2. The receptor was isolated from a woman between 25 and 40 years old who had recovered from COVID-19. CDR3 region: CASSLSPSGVETQYF. For the CDR3, the DNA is TGTGCCAGCAGTTTATCGCCTAGCGGGGTAGAGACCCAGTACTTC.